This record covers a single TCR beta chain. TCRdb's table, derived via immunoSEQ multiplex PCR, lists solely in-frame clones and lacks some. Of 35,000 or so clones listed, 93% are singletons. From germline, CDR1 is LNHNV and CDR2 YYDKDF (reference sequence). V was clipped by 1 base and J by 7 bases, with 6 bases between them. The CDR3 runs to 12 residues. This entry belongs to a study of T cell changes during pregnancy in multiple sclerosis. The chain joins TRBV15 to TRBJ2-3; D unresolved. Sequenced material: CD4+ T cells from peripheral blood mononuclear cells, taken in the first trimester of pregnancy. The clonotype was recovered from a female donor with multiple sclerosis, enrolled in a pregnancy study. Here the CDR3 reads CATSRGHNTQYF. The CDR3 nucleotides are TGTGCCACCAGCAGAGGTCACAATACGCAGTATTTT.